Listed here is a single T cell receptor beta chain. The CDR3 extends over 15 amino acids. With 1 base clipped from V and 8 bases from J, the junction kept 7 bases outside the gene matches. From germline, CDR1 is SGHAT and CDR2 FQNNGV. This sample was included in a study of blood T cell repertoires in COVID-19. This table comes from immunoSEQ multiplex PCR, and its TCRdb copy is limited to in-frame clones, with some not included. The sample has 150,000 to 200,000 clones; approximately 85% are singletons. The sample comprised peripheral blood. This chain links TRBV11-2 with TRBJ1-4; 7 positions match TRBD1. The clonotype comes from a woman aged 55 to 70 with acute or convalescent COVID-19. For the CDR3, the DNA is TGTGCCAGCAGCTTAGGAGCAGGGGGGAAGGAAAAACTGTTTTTT. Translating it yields CASSLGAGGKEKLFF.